The T cell receptor (beta chain) under discussion was sequenced for a study of T-cell memory formation after mild COVID-19. TCRdb independently ran MiXCR on the 5' RACE reads; one entry per CDR3 protein. The repertoire includes around 210,000 distinct CDR3 sequences, 9% to 10% of them detected once, and 3.5% to 4% sits in the top ten. This clonotype was seen repeatedly, ten times or more. The origin of this receptor is a man younger than 35 who had mild COVID-19 (a few samples of this study predate the infection). Cell type and time point are not known. Material: PBMCs or a T cell subset sorted from them (not recorded which).

CDR3 nucleotide sequence: TGTGCCAGCAGGAGGACCCACCCAAGGGGGACAGATACGCAGTATTTT. This translates into CASRRTHPRGTDTQYF. The chain carries TRBV6-5 and TRBJ2-3, with D tentatively TRBD1 (6 bases). The germline V gene encodes CDR1 MNHEY and CDR2 SVGAGI. V lost 6 bases and J lost 3, with 19 bases in between. The CDR3 totals 16 residues.